The sequence of this T cell receptor beta chain was determined in a study of blood T cell repertoires in COVID-19 (dated by TCRdb to 2020 to 2022). Background for the entire study: Samples from collaborators originated in the United States, Italy and Spain and spanned both the acute and convalescent phases of COVID-19. Samples were obtained from the ongoing ImmuneRACE study (first 160 participants) and from over a thousand subjects provided by 6 global collaborators. The sample metadata nearly always contained a de-identified subject ID, COVID-19 status, age in years and sex. The repertoires were released in a freely available public database intended as a resource for research on the immune response to SARS-CoV-2. Subjects who had been exposed to COVID-19, were actively infected with it, or had recovered from it provided the deeply sampled blood TCRbeta repertoires that made up the dataset. Where available, HLA class I and class II types were taken from metadata supplied by the sample provider and were not determined by assay-based typing. The material from the prospective study consisted of cDNA or gDNA derived from T cells, B-cell-depleted T cells, or PBMCs. Here is what the overall study found, with its caveats: How much clinical and demographic metadata was included differed by source and by participant, and the metadata was provided uncurated.

Collaborating institutions collected whole blood in K2EDTA tubes following their own protocols. For TCRbeta analysis, collaborators shipped samples as frozen whole blood, isolated PBMCs, or DNA extracted from either of those sample types. The immunoSEQ Assay, a bias-controlled multiplex PCR, was used to amplify TCRbeta CDR3 regions from genomic DNA. Processing in the source paper ran as follows. The number of nucleated cells in each sample was estimated from the amplification of reference gene primers within the assay. To quantify the absolute abundance of each unique TCRbeta CDR3 rearrangement, sequence reads were collapsed and filtered. For each sample, productive Simpson clonality was calculated as the square root of Simpson's diversity index across productive rearrangements. TCRdb re-hosts the immuneACCESS table, in-frame sequences only. Its copies lack some clones; in the studies checked, an unresolved V gene accounts for under half of them, and the cause for the rest is not known. The V and J calls and clone size are taken from that table; D and trimming were inferred from the DNA. The sample contains hundreds of thousands of clones, 80% to 90% of them found a single time. The ten largest clones take up 2% to 3% of the sample.

Taken from cysteine to phenylalanine, the CDR3 has 15 residues. The entry retains the CDR3 DNA only, 45 bases that are in frame from base 1. Trimming at the junction amounts to 3 bases on V and 6 bases on J, and the germline ends lie 16 bases apart. From the germline V gene, CDR1 is MRHNA and CDR2 is SNTAGT. This clone was counted once. Its antigen has not been determined. No per-base quality is available; no much larger clone lies one base away. The sample taken for sequencing was peripheral blood. The chain uses TRBV6-4 and TRBJ2-3, with TRBD1 perhaps the D gene, on 6 matching bases. The receptor's source is a woman aged 40-49 years with active or convalescent COVID-19. Here the CDR3 is given as CASSERMGASDTQYF. The nucleotides are TGTGCCAGCAGTGAGAGAATGGGGGCGTCGGATACGCAGTATTTT.